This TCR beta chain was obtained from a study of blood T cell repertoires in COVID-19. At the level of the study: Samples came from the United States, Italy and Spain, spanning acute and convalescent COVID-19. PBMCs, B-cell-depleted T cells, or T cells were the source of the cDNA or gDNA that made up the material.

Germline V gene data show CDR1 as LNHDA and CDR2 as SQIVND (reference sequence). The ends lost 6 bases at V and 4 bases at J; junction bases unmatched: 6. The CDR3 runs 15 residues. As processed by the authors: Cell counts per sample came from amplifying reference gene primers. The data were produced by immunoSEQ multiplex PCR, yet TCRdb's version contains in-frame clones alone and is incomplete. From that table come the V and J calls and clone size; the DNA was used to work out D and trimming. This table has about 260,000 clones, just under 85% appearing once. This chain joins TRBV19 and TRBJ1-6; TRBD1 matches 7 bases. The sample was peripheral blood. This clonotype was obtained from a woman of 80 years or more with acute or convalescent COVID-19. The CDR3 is CASRPPGQYNSPLHF. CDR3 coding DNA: TGTGCCAGTAGGCCTCCGGGACAGTATAATTCACCCCTCCACTTT.